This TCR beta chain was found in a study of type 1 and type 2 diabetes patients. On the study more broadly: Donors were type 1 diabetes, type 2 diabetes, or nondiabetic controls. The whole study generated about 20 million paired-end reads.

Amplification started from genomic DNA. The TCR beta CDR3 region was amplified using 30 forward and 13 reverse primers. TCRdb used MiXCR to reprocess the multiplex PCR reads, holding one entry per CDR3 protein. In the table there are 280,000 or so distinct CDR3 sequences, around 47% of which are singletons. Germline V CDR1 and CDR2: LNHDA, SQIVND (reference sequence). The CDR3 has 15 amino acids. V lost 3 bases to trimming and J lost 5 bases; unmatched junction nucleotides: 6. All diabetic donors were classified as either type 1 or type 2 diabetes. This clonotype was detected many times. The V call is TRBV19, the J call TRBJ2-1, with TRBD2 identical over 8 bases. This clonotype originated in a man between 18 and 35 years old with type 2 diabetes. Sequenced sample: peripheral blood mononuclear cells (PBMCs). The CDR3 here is CASSIGTRLNNEQFF. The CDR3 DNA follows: TGTGCCAGTAGTATCGGGACTAGACTGAACAATGAGCAGTTCTTC.